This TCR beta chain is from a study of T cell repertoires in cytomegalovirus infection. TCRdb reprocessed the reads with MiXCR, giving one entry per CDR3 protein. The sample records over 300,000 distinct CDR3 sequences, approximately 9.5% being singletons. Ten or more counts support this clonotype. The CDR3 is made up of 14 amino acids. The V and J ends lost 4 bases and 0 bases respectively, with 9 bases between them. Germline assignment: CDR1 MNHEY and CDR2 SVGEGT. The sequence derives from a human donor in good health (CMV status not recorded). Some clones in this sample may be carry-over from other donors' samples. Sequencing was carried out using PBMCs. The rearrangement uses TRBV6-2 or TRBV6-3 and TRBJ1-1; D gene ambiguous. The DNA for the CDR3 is TGTGCCAGCAGTTTCCGGACGGTGAACACTGAAGCTTTCTTT. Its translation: CASSFRTVNTEAFF.